This T cell receptor (beta chain) was sequenced for a study of CD8+ T cells in alopecia areata. About the study: Administration of oral tofacitinib to treated patients was at 5 to 10 mg twice daily.

The length of the CDR3 is 18 residues. Per the germline V gene, CDR1 is SNHLY and CDR2 is FYNNEI. The V and J ends lost 5 bases and 2 bases, in that order; junction bases with no gene match: 16. Peripheral blood and lesional scalp punch biopsies were taken from alopecia areata patients. The researchers isolated CD4+ and CD8+ T cells from PBMCs by sorting. Extracted RNA was reverse transcribed into cDNA, the sequencing template. The method was immunoSEQ multiplex PCR; TCRdb's version includes in-frame clones alone and lacks a portion of them. The table includes under 300,000 clones, 65% to 70% detected once.

The chain couples TRBV2 to TRBJ2-5, with 8 bases aligning to TRBD2. The starting material was CD4+ T cells sorted from blood, obtained at week 0. The source is a human donor with alopecia areata. The CDR3 reads CASSLNILASGLQETQYF. CDR3 DNA sequence: TGTGCCAGCAGTCTCAACATATTGGCTAGCGGGCTTCAAGAGACCCAGTACTTC.